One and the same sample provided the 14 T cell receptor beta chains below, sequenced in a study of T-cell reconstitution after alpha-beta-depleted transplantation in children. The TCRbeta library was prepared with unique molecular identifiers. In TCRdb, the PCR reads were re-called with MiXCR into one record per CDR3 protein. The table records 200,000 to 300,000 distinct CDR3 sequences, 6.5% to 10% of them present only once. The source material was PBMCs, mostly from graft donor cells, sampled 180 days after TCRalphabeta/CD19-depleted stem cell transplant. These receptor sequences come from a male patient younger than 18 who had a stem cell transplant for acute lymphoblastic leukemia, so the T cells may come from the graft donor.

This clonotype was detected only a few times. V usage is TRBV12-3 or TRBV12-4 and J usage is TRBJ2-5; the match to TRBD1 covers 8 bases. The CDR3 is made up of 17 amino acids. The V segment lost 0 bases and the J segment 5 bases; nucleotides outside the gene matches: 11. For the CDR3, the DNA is TGTGCCAGCAGTTTAGCGCTAAATGACAGGGGTTTCGAGACCCAGTACTTC. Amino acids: CASSLALNDRGFETQYF.

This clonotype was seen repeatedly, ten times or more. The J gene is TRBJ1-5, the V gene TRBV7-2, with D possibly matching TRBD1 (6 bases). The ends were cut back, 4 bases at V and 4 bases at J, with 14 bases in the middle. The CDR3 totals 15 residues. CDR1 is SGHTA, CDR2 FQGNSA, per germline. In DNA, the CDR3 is TGTGCCAGCAGCTACGATTGGACAGCTAATCAGCCCCAGCATTTT. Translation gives CASSYDWTANQPQHF. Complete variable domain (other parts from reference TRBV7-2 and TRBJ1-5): GAGVSQSPSNKVTEKGKDVELRCDPISGHTALYWYRQSLGQGLEFLIYFQGNSAPDKSGLPSDRFSAERTGGSVSTLTIQRTQQEDSAVYLCASSYDWTANQPQHFGDGTRLSIL.

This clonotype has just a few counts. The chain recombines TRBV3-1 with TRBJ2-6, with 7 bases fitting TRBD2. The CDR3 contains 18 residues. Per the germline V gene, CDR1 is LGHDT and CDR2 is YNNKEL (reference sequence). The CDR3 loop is CTCRFRAERGPGANVLTF. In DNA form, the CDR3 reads TGTACCTGCAGATTTCGGGCGGAGCGGGGACCTGGGGCCAACGTCCTGACTTTC.

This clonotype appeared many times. The CDR3 DNA reads as TGTGCCAGCAGTTACTCGAGGACCATAGGAAACACCATATATTTT. It specifies CASSYSRTIGNTIYF. The rearrangement links TRBV6-5 to TRBJ1-3; D call uncertain. This CDR3 comprises 15 residues. V lost 0 bases and J lost 4, with 10 bases in between. Germline CDR1 MNHEY, CDR2 SVGAGI.

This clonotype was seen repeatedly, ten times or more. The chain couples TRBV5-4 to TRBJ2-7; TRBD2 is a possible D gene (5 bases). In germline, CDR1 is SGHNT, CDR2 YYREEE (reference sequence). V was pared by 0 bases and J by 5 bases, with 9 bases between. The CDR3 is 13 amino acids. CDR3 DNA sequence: TGTGCCAGCAGCTTGGGAGGGTTTAACGAGCAGTACTTC. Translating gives CASSLGGFNEQYF.

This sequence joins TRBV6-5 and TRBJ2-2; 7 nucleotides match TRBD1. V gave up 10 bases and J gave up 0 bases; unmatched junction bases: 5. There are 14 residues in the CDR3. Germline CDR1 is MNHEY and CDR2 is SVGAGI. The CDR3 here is CATLGQPNTGELFF. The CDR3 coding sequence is TGTGCCACCCTGGGACAGCCGAACACCGGGGAGCTGTTTTTT.

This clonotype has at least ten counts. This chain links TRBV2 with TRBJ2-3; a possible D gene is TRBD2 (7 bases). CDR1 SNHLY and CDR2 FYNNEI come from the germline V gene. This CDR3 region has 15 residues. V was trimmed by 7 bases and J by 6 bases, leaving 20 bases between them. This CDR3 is CASINGGPTRDTQYF. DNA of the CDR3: TGTGCCAGCATCAACGGGGGGCCTACGAGGGATACGCAGTATTTT.

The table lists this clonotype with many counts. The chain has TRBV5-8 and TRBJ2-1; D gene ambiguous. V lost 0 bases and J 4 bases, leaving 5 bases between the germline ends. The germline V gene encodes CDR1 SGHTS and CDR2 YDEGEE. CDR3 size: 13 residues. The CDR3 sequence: CASSLVRYNEQFF. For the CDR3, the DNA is TGTGCCAGCAGCTTGGTGAGGTACAATGAGCAGTTCTTC.

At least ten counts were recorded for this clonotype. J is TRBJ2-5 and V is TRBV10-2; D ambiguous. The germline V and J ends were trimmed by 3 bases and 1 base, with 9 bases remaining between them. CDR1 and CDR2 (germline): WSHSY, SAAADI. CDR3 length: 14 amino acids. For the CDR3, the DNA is TGCGCCAGCAGTGAAAACCGCCGCCAAGAGACCCAGTACTTC. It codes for CASSENRRQETQYF.

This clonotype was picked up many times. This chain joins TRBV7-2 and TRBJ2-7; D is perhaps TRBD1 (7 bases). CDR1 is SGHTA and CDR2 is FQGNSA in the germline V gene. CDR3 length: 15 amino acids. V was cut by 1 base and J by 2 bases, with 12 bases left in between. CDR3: CASSLGQGLPYEQYF. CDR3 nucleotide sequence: TGTGCCAGCAGCTTAGGACAGGGACTCCCCTACGAGCAGTACTTC.

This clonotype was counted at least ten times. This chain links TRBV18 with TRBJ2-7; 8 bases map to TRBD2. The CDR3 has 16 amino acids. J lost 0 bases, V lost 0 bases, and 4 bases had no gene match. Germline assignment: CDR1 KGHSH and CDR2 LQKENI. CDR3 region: CASSPPGRVSSYEQYF. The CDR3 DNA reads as TGTGCCAGCTCACCACCCGGGAGGGTAAGCTCCTACGAGCAGTACTTC. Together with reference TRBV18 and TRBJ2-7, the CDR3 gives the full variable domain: NAGVMQNPRHLVRRRGQEARLRCSPMKGHSHVYWYRQLPEEGLKFMVYLQKENIIDESGMPKERFSAEFPKEGPSILRIQQVVRGDSAAYFCASSPPGRVSSYEQYFGPGTRLTVT.

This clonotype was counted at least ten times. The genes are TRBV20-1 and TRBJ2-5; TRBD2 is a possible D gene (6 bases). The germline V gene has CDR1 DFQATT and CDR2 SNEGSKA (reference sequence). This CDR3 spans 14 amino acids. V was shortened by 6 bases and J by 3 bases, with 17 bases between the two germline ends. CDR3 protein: CSAMRGGGKETQYF. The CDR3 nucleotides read TGCAGTGCCATGAGGGGAGGAGGCAAAGAGACCCAGTACTTC.

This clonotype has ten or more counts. The CDR3 nucleotides read TGCAGCGTGGCCGGGACAGGGGGGAGCTCCTACGAGCAGTACTTC. It translates to CSVAGTGGSSYEQYF. V is TRBV29-1 and J is TRBJ2-7; 11 nucleotides line up with TRBD1. V was pared by 6 bases and J by 0 bases, with 7 bases of the junction left unmatched. CDR3 length: 15 amino acids. Per germline, CDR1 SQVTM and CDR2 ANQGSEA.

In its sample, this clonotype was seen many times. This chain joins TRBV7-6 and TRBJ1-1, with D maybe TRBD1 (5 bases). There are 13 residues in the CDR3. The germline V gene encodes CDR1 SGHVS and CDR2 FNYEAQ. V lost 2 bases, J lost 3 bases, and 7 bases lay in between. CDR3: CASSLLGDTEAFF. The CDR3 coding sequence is TGTGCCAGCAGCTTACTAGGGGACACTGAAGCTTTCTTT.